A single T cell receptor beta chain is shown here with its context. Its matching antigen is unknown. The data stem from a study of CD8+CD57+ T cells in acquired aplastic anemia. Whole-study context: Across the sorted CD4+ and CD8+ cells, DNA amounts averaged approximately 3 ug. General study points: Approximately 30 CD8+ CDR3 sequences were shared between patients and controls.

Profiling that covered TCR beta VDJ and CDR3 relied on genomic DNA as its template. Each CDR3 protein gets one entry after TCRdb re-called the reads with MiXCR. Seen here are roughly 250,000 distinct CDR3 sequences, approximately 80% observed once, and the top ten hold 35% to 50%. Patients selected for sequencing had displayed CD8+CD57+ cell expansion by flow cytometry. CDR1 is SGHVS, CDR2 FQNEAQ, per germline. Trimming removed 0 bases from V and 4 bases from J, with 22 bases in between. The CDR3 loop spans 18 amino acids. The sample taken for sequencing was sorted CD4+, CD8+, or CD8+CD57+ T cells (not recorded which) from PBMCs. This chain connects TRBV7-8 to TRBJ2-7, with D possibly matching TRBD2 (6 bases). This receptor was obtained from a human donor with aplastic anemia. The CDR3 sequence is CASSLAGGPAAHSYEQYV. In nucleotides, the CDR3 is TGTGCCAGCAGCTTAGCGGGAGGTCCCGCAGCGCATTCTTACGAGCAGTACGTC.